The 21 T cell receptor beta chains given below trace back to one sample, sequenced in a study of radiation and T cells in renal cell carcinoma. Method: immunoSEQ multiplex PCR; TCRdb's copy keeps in-frame clones and lacks some. The data show about 83,000 clones, over 80% seen once. Time point of the sample: blood 4 weeks post-SBRT, at nephrectomy. Regarding treatment: 15 Gy SBRT to primary tumor, nephrectomy 4 weeks later. The sequences come from blood, collected from a patient whose treatment included radiotherapy and nephrectomy. The receptors were sampled from an older woman with renal cell carcinoma.

V is TRBV19 and J is TRBJ2-5; 7 bases align to TRBD2. Looked up from germline, CDR1 is LNHDA and CDR2 is SQIVND (reference sequence). The CDR3 has 13 amino acids. Trimming took 7 bases from V and 2 from J; bases not matched to a gene: 4. This chain's CDR3 is CASTAGPQETQYF. In nucleotides, the CDR3 is TGTGCCAGTACAGCGGGGCCACAAGAGACCCAGTACTTC. The whole variable domain, filled in from reference TRBV19 and TRBJ2-5, reads DGGITQSPKYLFRKEGQNVTLSCEQNLNHDAMYWYRQDPGQGLRLIYYSQIVNDFQKGDIAEGYSVSREKKESFPLTVTSAQKNPTAFYLCASTAGPQETQYFGPGTRLLVL.

The CDR3 nucleotides are TGTGCCAGCAGTCTCAGCGGGACAGTCAATCAGCCCCAGCATTTT. This encodes CASSLSGTVNQPQHF. This chain uses TRBV2 with TRBJ1-5; 7 nucleotides match TRBD1. The CDR3 spans 15 residues. Germline values: CDR1 SNHLY, CDR2 FYNNEI. With 5 bases clipped from V and 3 bases from J, the junction kept 7 bases outside the gene matches.

Note on this clone: Germline and junction disagree at one end, which may indicate a read error. Other DNA sequences from this sample encode an identical CDR3 as well. This sequence joins TRBV6-5 and TRBJ2-5, with a possible D match to TRBD1 (5 bases). The CDR3 has 15 amino acids. The germline V gene encodes CDR1 MNHEY and CDR2 SVGAGI. This chain's CDR3 is CASSYSSRVQETQYF. The CDR3 DNA sequence: TGTGCCAGCAGCTACTCGAGCAGGGTCCAAGAGACCCAGTACTTC.

The chain recombines TRBV6-1 with TRBJ2-5; no clear D gene. Germline CDR1 MNHNS, CDR2 SASEGT. The CDR3 spans 13 residues. The germline V and J ends were trimmed by 7 bases and 7 bases, with 16 bases remaining between them. In DNA, the CDR3 is TGTGCCAGCACTCTGGACGGCTTTGGGACCCAGTACTTC. It codes for CASTLDGFGTQYF.

V and J are TRBV4-2 and TRBJ1-3; D not certain. Trimming pared 1 base from V and 8 bases from J, leaving 18 bases between. The CDR3 contains 16 residues. Germline loops: CDR1 LGHNA, CDR2 YNFKEQ. For the CDR3, the DNA is TGTGCCAGCAGCCAAGGAGGGCCAAGGGCGGCGGACACCATATATTTT. Amino acid sequence: CASSQGGPRAADTIYF.

This chain uses TRBV6-6 with TRBJ2-7; no definite D call. Germline loops: CDR1 MNHNY, CDR2 SVGAGI (reference sequence). V was cut by 2 bases and J by 9 bases, with 11 bases left in between. CDR3 length equals 12 residues. The CDR3 is CASSYLGRAQYF. CDR3 bases: TGTGCCAGCAGTTACCTGGGTAGGGCGCAGTACTTC.

CDR3 residues: CASSEFRTSGANEQFF. CDR3 in DNA: TGTGCCAGCAGCGAATTCAGGACTAGCGGGGCGAATGAGCAGTTCTTC. The V gene is TRBV7-9, the J gene TRBJ2-1; TRBD2 aligns across 12 bases. With V trimmed by 5 bases and J by 7 bases, 9 bases remained unmatched. CDR1 SEHNR and CDR2 FQNEAQ come from the germline V gene (reference sequence). The CDR3 has 16 amino acids.

The chain couples TRBV30 to TRBJ1-1, with 8 bases fitting TRBD1. CDR3 length: 13 residues. CDR1 GTSNPN and CDR2 SVGIG come from the germline V gene (reference sequence). J lost 7 bases, V lost 3 bases, and 7 bases had no gene match. The CDR3 sequence: CAWRVDRGGEAFF. For the CDR3, the DNA is TGTGCCTGGAGGGTTGACAGGGGTGGTGAAGCTTTCTTT.

The rearrangement uses TRBV5-4 and TRBJ2-2; a weak D match, TRBD1 (6 bases). Germline V gene sequence: CDR1 SGHNT, CDR2 YYREEE (reference sequence). This CDR3 is 15 amino acids long. Trimming left V 3 bases short and J 7 bases short, with 16 bases between. The CDR3 loop reads CASSSQYRDGGELFF. As DNA, the CDR3 is TGTGCCAGCAGCTCCCAATACAGGGACGGCGGGGAGCTGTTTTTT.

V is TRBV4-1 and J is TRBJ1-2, with D perhaps matching TRBD1 (6 bases). The V end was cut by 0 bases, the J end by 8 bases, with 10 bases between. CDR1 is MGHRA and CDR2 is YSYEKL in the germline V gene. The CDR3 extends over 13 amino acids. The CDR3 DNA is TGCGCCAGCAGCCAAGATCAGGGGACGGGCTACACCTTC. This translates into CASSQDQGTGYTF.

The chain is built from TRBV19 and TRBJ2-7; maybe TRBD1 (5 bases). Germline CDR1 is LNHDA and CDR2 is SQIVND (reference sequence). Trimming cost V 3 bases and J 4 bases, with 16 bases left between them. The CDR3 sequence is 15 residues long. As DNA, the CDR3 is TGTGCCAGTAGTATGGGGCTGGGTCCCATTTACGAGCAGTACTTC. It translates to CASSMGLGPIYEQYF. The whole variable domain, remainder taken from reference TRBV19 and TRBJ2-7, is DGGITQSPKYLFRKEGQNVTLSCEQNLNHDAMYWYRQDPGQGLRLIYYSQIVNDFQKGDIAEGYSVSREKKESFPLTVTSAQKNPTAFYLCASSMGLGPIYEQYFGPGTRLTVT.

The rearrangement links TRBV19 to TRBJ2-1, with 8 bases aligning to TRBD2. The CDR3 is 15 residues long. The ends lost 3 bases at V and 6 bases at J; junction bases unmatched: 7. From germline, CDR1 is LNHDA and CDR2 SQIVND (reference sequence). The CDR3 loop reads CASSIRAGEGNEQFF. CDR3 nucleotide sequence: TGTGCCAGTAGTATCCGAGCGGGGGAGGGCAATGAGCAGTTCTTC.

The J gene is TRBJ1-1, the V gene TRBV6-6, with D possibly TRBD1 on 5 matching bases. V was cut by 7 bases and J by 4 bases, with 7 bases left in between. The length of the CDR3 is 11 residues. Germline V gene data show CDR1 as MNHNY and CDR2 as SVGAGI (reference sequence). This chain's CDR3 is CASTGTTEAFF. The CDR3 DNA sequence: TGTGCCAGCACCGGGACCACTGAAGCTTTCTTT.

This chain joins TRBV6-4 and TRBJ2-1; TRBD1 might be the D (5 bases). V was cut by 3 bases and J by 5 bases, with 8 bases left in between. From germline, CDR1 is MRHNA and CDR2 SNTAGT. This CDR3 is 13 amino acids long. The CDR3 is CASSENRHNEQFF. The CDR3 DNA reads TGTGCCAGCAGTGAAAACAGGCACAATGAGCAGTTCTTC.

The chain couples TRBV19 to TRBJ2-5, with 14 positions matching TRBD2. CDR1 is LNHDA, CDR2 SQIVND, per germline (reference sequence). With 5 bases clipped from V and 4 bases from J, the junction kept 6 bases outside the gene matches. CDR3 length equals 16 residues. The CDR3 loop is CASSRRLAGGVETQYF. CDR3 bases: TGTGCCAGTAGTCGCCGACTAGCGGGGGGGGTAGAGACCCAGTACTTC.

J is TRBJ1-1 and V is TRBV27; D might be TRBD1 (6 bases). This CDR3 comprises 18 residues. Germline assignment: CDR1 MNHEY and CDR2 SMNVEV (reference sequence). V gave up 5 bases and J gave up 5 bases, with 27 bases separating them. The CDR3: CASSSRGQFIVGDTEAFF. The CDR3 coding sequence is TGTGCCAGCAGTAGTCGCGGACAGTTTATTGTGGGGGATACTGAAGCTTTCTTT.

This chain links TRBV2 with TRBJ1-6; D is unresolved. CDR1 and CDR2 from the germline V gene are SNHLY and FYNNEI. V was cut by 7 bases and J by 0 bases, with 13 bases left in between. The CDR3 loop spans 16 amino acids. The CDR3 region has the DNA TGTGCCAGCACTGGCCTCTTGAGCTCCTATAATTCACCCCTCCACTTT. The encoded protein is CASTGLLSSYNSPLHF.

The chain has TRBV28 and TRBJ2-5; D tentatively fits TRBD1 or TRBD2 (5 bases each). This CDR3 is built from 15 residues. Trimming left V 2 bases short and J 5 bases short, with 15 bases between. CDR1 and CDR2 from the germline V gene are MDHEN and SYDVKM. For the CDR3, the DNA is TGTGCCAGCAGTTTAGCACTTGGGGGAGTGGAGACCCAGTACTTC. As protein: CASSLALGGVETQYF.

The J gene is TRBJ2-1, the V gene TRBV19, with 7 nucleotides matching TRBD1. Trimming removed 3 bases from V and 6 bases from J; junction bases left unmatched: 11. CDR1 is LNHDA, CDR2 SQIVND, per germline (reference sequence). CDR3 length: 16 amino acids. The chain's CDR3 is CASSIFETGSANEQFF. The CDR3 nucleotides read TGTGCCAGTAGTATCTTTGAGACAGGGTCGGCCAATGAGCAGTTCTTC.

V and J are TRBV7-9 and TRBJ2-3, with 8 bases fitting TRBD1. The CDR3 length is 15 residues. Trimming at V came to 5 bases and at J to 3 bases, leaving 7 bases not matched to a gene. Germline lookup yields CDR1 SEHNR and CDR2 FQNEAQ (reference sequence). The CDR3 DNA sequence: TGTGCCAGCAGCCCCCGGACAGGGTTAACAGATACGCAGTATTTT. Its translation is CASSPRTGLTDTQYF. Full variable domain (missing parts from reference TRBV7-9 and TRBJ2-3): DTGVSQNPRHKITKRGQNVTFRCDPISEHNRLYWYRQTLGQGPEFLTYFQNEAQLEKSRLLSDRFSAERPKGSFSTLEIQRTEQGDSAMYLCASSPRTGLTDTQYFGPGTRLTVL.

On this clone: The sample contains more than one DNA sequence encoding this CDR3. V usage is TRBV7-6 and J usage is TRBJ1-5; maybe TRBD1 (5 bases). Germline values: CDR1 SGHVS, CDR2 FNYEAQ. V dropped 0 bases and J dropped 4 bases, with 7 bases sitting between them. The CDR3 is 14 amino acids. This CDR3 reads CASSLAQGNQPQHF. DNA for the CDR3: TGTGCCAGCAGCTTAGCTCAGGGTAATCAGCCCCAGCATTTT.